The 26 T cell receptor beta chains given below trace back to one sample, sequenced in a study of human T cells and chemical hapten exposure. Stated time point: patch test 3, about 24 weeks after DPC sensitization. Treatment described: therapeutic diphenylcyclopropenone sensitization with weekly scalp DPC. TCRdb re-analysed the RACE reads in MiXCR, keeping a single row per CDR3 protein. The data show 100,000 or so distinct CDR3 sequences, with nearly 35% seen just once and about 2.7% held by the top ten. This sample comprised whole blood, obtained in connection with sensitization to the hapten diphenylcyclopropenone (DPC). The origin of the receptors is a man aged 40-55 years with alopecia areata. Some clones in this sample may be carry-over from other donors' samples.

The table lists this clonotype with a few counts. The rearrangement links TRBV28 to TRBJ2-7; 10 bases are a match to TRBD2. The CDR3 runs to 15 residues. V shed 5 bases, J shed 3 bases, and the junction held 7 bases outside the gene matches. The germline CDR1 and CDR2 sequences are MDHEN and SYDVKM. The CDR3 DNA follows: TGTGCCAGCAGTCGCTCGCTAGCGGGAGTCTACGAGCAGTACTTC. This codes for CASSRSLAGVYEQYF.

This clonotype has more than one count but fewer than ten. This chain joins TRBV29-1 and TRBJ2-5; D unclear. CDR1 is SQVTM and CDR2 is ANQGSEA in the germline V gene. With 7 bases removed from V and 2 bases from J, the gap between germline ends came to 11 bases. The CDR3 contains 12 residues. In nucleotides, the CDR3 is TGCAGCGCACTACGTCAGCAAGAGACCCAGTACTTC. Translating it yields CSALRQQETQYF.

This clonotype was recorded only once. This rearrangement joins TRBV4-1 to TRBJ1-2, with 7 positions matching TRBD1. This CDR3 contains 15 residues. Germline CDR1 and CDR2: MGHRA and YSYEKL. With 0 bases clipped from V and 4 bases from J, the junction kept 5 bases outside the gene matches. CDR3 residues: CASSQDGQAPYGYTF. CDR3 DNA: TGCGCCAGCAGCCAAGATGGACAGGCGCCCTATGGCTACACCTTC.

This clonotype was seen a few times. The genes are TRBV20-1 and TRBJ1-5; possible D gene TRBD1, 6 bases. The CDR3 has 14 amino acids. CDR1 and CDR2 (germline): DFQATT, SNEGSKA (reference sequence). CDR3 region: CAVLGQYSNQPQHF. The CDR3 DNA sequence: TGCGCAGTTCTCGGACAGTATAGCAATCAGCCCCAGCATTTT.

This chain uses TRBV7-9 with TRBJ2-5; D remains unclear. CDR3 size: 13 residues. CDR1 and CDR2 from the germline V gene are SEHNR and FQNEAQ (reference sequence). Trimming took off 4 bases at V and 5 bases at J, with 11 bases between the two ends. The CDR3: CASSSSTMETQYF. For the CDR3, the DNA is TGTGCCAGCAGCTCCTCCACCATGGAGACCCAGTACTTC.

The chain is built from TRBV7-8 and TRBJ2-6; 12 positions agree with TRBD1. CDR3 length equals 19 residues. J was trimmed by 1 base and V by 3 bases; bases with no gene match: 7. Germline V CDR1 and CDR2: SGHVS, FQNEAQ. The CDR3 DNA sequence: TGTGCCAGCAGCTTCGTACTGGGACAGGGGGCATCTGGGGCCAACGTCCTGACTTTC. It codes for CASSFVLGQGASGANVLTF.

The chain employs TRBV5-1 and TRBJ2-2; 11 nucleotides agree with TRBD1. V shed 7 bases, J shed 4 bases, and the junction held 3 bases outside the gene matches. Germline assignment: CDR1 SGHRS and CDR2 YFSETQ. There are 14 residues in the CDR3. The CDR3 nucleotides are TGCGCCAGCTTCGGGACAGGGGGCACCGGGGAGCTGTTTTTT. It specifies CASFGTGGTGELFF.

The gene calls are TRBV3-1 and TRBJ2-1, with 9 bases fitting TRBD2. J was trimmed by 5 bases and V by 4 bases; bases with no gene match: 12. The length of the CDR3 is 17 residues. Germline assignment: CDR1 LGHDT and CDR2 YNNKEL (reference sequence). Written as DNA, the CDR3 is TGTGCCAGCAGCCCCCCGTGGGCTAGCGGGAAAGACAATGAGCAGTTCTTC. Translating it yields CASSPPWASGKDNEQFF.

The CDR3, as DNA: TGTGCCAGCAGAGCTCAAGGCGCCGGGAATGGTGGGCAGTATTTT. Amino acids: CASRAQGAGNGGQYF. The gene calls are TRBV28 and TRBJ2-3; D is possibly TRBD2 (5 bases). V lost 6 bases and J 11 bases, leaving 24 bases between the germline ends. CDR1 MDHEN and CDR2 SYDVKM come from the germline V gene. This CDR3 has 15 residues.

The chain is built from TRBV29-1 and TRBJ2-1; D not resolved. From germline, CDR1 is SQVTM and CDR2 ANQGSEA. The CDR3 runs 11 residues. The germline V and J ends were trimmed by 6 bases and 7 bases, with 10 bases remaining between them. CDR3 sequence reads: CSVWTQNEQFF. CDR3 sequence (DNA): TGCAGCGTCTGGACCCAAAATGAGCAGTTCTTC.

This clonotype turned up a few times. The chain couples TRBV29-1 to TRBJ1-2; D is ambiguous. Trimming shortened V by 4 bases and J by 4 bases, and 7 bases separated the two germline ends. The CDR3 extends over 11 amino acids. Germline V gives CDR1 SQVTM, CDR2 ANQGSEA. The CDR3 spells CSVGEVYGYTF. The CDR3 DNA reads as TGCAGCGTTGGGGAAGTCTATGGCTACACCTTC.

This CDR3 is CASSSGTSGRAPYEQYF. The CDR3 bases are TGTGCCAGCAGCTCCGGGACTAGCGGGAGGGCCCCCTACGAGCAGTACTTC. The chain couples TRBV7-9 to TRBJ2-7, with 16 bases fitting TRBD2. Germline values: CDR1 SEHNR, CDR2 FQNEAQ (reference sequence). Trimming at V came to 4 bases and at J to 2 bases, leaving 5 bases not matched to a gene. This CDR3 is built from 17 residues. Looking up the rest from reference TRBV7-9 and TRBJ2-7 gives the full variable domain: DTGVSQNPRHKITKRGQNVTFRCDPISEHNRLYWYRQTLGQGPEFLTYFQNEAQLEKSRLLSDRFSAERPKGSFSTLEIQRTEQGDSAMYLCASSSGTSGRAPYEQYFGPGTRLTVT.

The rearrangement uses TRBV7-2 and TRBJ2-7; the D gene is possibly TRBD2 (7 bases). CDR1 and CDR2 (germline): SGHTA, FQGNSA. Trimming removed 11 bases from V and 7 bases from J, with 15 bases in between. The CDR3 contains 11 residues. DNA of the CDR3: TGTGCCTCCCTCGAGGGGGGGGAGCAGTACTTC. This gives the protein CASLEGGEQYF.

The chain combines TRBV7-3 with TRBJ2-1; TRBD1 is a possible D gene (5 bases). The CDR3 consists of 11 residues. CDR1 and CDR2 from the germline V gene are SGHTA and FQGTGA. Trimming took 1 base from V and 13 from J, leaving 8 bases between them. The DNA for the CDR3 is TGTGCCAGCAGCTTAAACGGACACCAGTTCTTC. As protein: CASSLNGHQFF.

The chain combines TRBV20-1 with TRBJ2-5; 8 bases are shared with TRBD1. Trimming removed 8 bases from V and 5 bases from J; junction bases left unmatched: 7. The length of the CDR3 is 12 residues. In germline, CDR1 is DFQATT, CDR2 SNEGSKA (reference sequence). The CDR3 bases are TGCAGTCTTCAGGGGGCGGTGGAGACCCAGTACTTC. It translates to CSLQGAVETQYF.

The rearrangement joins TRBV30 to TRBJ2-2; a possible D gene is TRBD2 (6 bases). V dropped 0 bases and J dropped 6 bases, with 11 bases sitting between them. CDR3 length equals 14 residues. Germline V gives CDR1 GTSNPN, CDR2 SVGIG (reference sequence). CDR3 coding DNA: TGTGCCTGGAGTGTACGGGAGAATTCCGGGGAGCTGTTTTTT. This codes for CAWSVRENSGELFF.

V is TRBV7-9 and J is TRBJ2-7, with TRBD2 matching over 9 bases. The CDR3 has 17 residues. V shed 4 bases, J shed 0 bases, and the junction held 10 bases outside the gene matches. CDR1 is SEHNR, CDR2 FQNEAQ, per germline (reference sequence). CDR3 sequence (DNA): TGTGCCAGCAGCTCCTCGACGCTAGCGGGACTCTCCTACGAGCAGTACTTC. Protein: CASSSSTLAGLSYEQYF.

V gene TRBV12-3 or TRBV12-4 combines with J gene TRBJ2-3; no clear D gene. The CDR3 has 14 amino acids. Trimming removed 5 bases from V and 0 bases from J, with 9 bases in between. The CDR3 DNA reads as TGTGCCAGCAGTGAACTCTTTAGCACAGATACGCAGTATTTT. Its protein is CASSELFSTDTQYF.

Only a few counts were recorded for this clonotype. The gene calls are TRBV29-1 and TRBJ1-1, with 10 bases that match TRBD1. With 6 bases clipped from V and 5 bases from J, the junction kept 9 bases outside the gene matches. The CDR3 is 14 amino acids. Looked up from germline, CDR1 is SQVTM and CDR2 is ANQGSEA. CDR3 sequence: CSVREGTGETEAFF. CDR3 bases: TGCAGCGTGAGGGAAGGGACAGGGGAAACTGAAGCTTTCTTT.

This clonotype was seen only once. The CDR3 sequence is CSVEDRRGSSRDTEAFF. CDR3 DNA: TGCAGCGTTGAAGACAGAAGGGGGTCGAGTAGGGACACTGAAGCTTTCTTT. V gene TRBV29-1 combines with J gene TRBJ1-1; tentatively, D is TRBD1 (6 bases). Germline V gene sequence: CDR1 SQVTM, CDR2 ANQGSEA. Trimming left V 0 bases short and J 3 bases short, with 20 bases between. There are 17 residues in the CDR3.

This clonotype was observed a few times. This chain links TRBV27 with TRBJ1-1, with TRBD1 matching over 7 bases. This CDR3 is built from 17 residues. Germline assignment: CDR1 MNHEY and CDR2 SMNVEV (reference sequence). The trim removed 5 bases at V and 5 bases at J, leaving 17 bases unmatched. The CDR3 sequence is CASSRRANRGPDTEAFF. The DNA of the CDR3 is TGTGCCAGCAGTAGACGAGCTAATAGGGGGCCGGATACTGAAGCTTTCTTT.

The rearrangement links TRBV4-3 to TRBJ2-3; 8 bases map to TRBD2. The CDR3 is 17 residues long. CDR1 is LGHNA, CDR2 YSLEER, per germline. V trimming: 0 bases; J trimming: 6 bases; junction bases outside the gene matches: 11. CDR3 region: CASSQDGLAGPGDTQYF. For the CDR3, the DNA is TGCGCCAGCAGCCAAGATGGGCTAGCGGGCCCAGGGGATACGCAGTATTTT.

A few counts support this clonotype. The chain links TRBV7-6 to TRBJ2-3, with D maybe TRBD1 (6 bases). CDR1 and CDR2 from the germline V gene are SGHVS and FNYEAQ. The CDR3 is 14 residues long. This CDR3 reads CATRDRTFTDTQYF. The CDR3 bases are TGTGCAACCAGAGACAGGACCTTCACAGATACGCAGTATTTT.

This clonotype has more than one count but fewer than ten. V is TRBV18 and J is TRBJ2-3, with 10 bases that match TRBD2. V trimming: 3 bases; J trimming: 1 base; junction bases outside the gene matches: 4. The germline gives CDR1 KGHSH, CDR2 LQKENI. CDR3 length: 16 residues. CDR3 amino acids: CASSPSSGGRTDTQYF. The DNA for the CDR3 is TGTGCCAGCTCACCTTCTAGCGGGGGACGCACAGATACGCAGTATTTT.

V usage is TRBV20-1 and J usage is TRBJ2-7, with TRBD2 as a possible D gene (5 bases). Germline V gene sequence: CDR1 DFQATT, CDR2 SNEGSKA (reference sequence). This CDR3 spans 12 amino acids. The germline V and J ends were trimmed by 3 bases and 3 bases, with 9 bases remaining between them. As DNA, the CDR3 is TGCAGTGCTAGTCCCACTAGCTACGAGCAGTACTTC. Encoded protein: CSASPTSYEQYF.

The chain combines TRBV12-3 or TRBV12-4 with TRBJ1-2; a weak D match, TRBD1 (5 bases). V lost 6 bases and J lost 7, with 9 bases in between. The CDR3 totals 11 residues. The CDR3 DNA follows: TGTGCCAGCAGCCCAGGGATTGGCTACACCTTC. Its translation is CASSPGIGYTF.